The 4 T cell receptor beta chains below all came from one sample that was sequenced in a study of human T cells and chemical hapten exposure. Time point here: pre-sensitization, week 0. Treatment noted: therapeutic diphenylcyclopropenone sensitization with weekly scalp DPC. TCRdb independently ran MiXCR on the RACE reads; one entry per CDR3 protein. The sample comprises around 260,000 distinct CDR3 sequences, about 8.1% of which are singletons, and 2% to 3% rests with the top ten. Sequencing used whole blood, obtained in connection with sensitization to the hapten diphenylcyclopropenone (DPC). These receptors originate from a middle-aged woman with alopecia areata. Some clones in this sample may be carry-over from other donors' samples.

This clonotype was seen a handful of times. The rearrangement uses TRBV7-9 and TRBJ2-5; 7 bases map to TRBD1. The CDR3 has 14 amino acids. With V trimmed by 6 bases and J by 1 base, 5 bases remained unmatched. CDR1 is SEHNR and CDR2 is FQNEAQ in the germline V gene (reference sequence). CDR3: CASRPRGLQETQYF. CDR3 nucleotides: TGTGCCAGCAGGCCGAGGGGGCTCCAAGAGACCCAGTACTTC.

In this sample, this clonotype turned up a few times. The CDR3 DNA reads TGTGCCATCAGTGGTTCTGGGCCGTTTGAAAAACTGTTTTTT. Protein sequence: CAISGSGPFEKLFF. The chain uses TRBV10-3 and TRBJ1-4; D unresolved. Germline assignment: CDR1 ENHRY and CDR2 SYGVKD. The CDR3 runs 14 residues. V lost 4 bases to trimming and J lost 7 bases, with 13 bases between them.

This clonotype showed up just a few times. The chain has TRBV20-1 and TRBJ2-5; a weak D match, TRBD2 (6 bases). The length of the CDR3 is 11 residues. Germline loops: CDR1 DFQATT, CDR2 SNEGSKA (reference sequence). Trimming removed 4 bases at V and 5 bases at J, with 8 bases between. CDR3 DNA: TGCAGTGCTACTGCGGGGGAGACCCAGTACTTC. Its translation: CSATAGETQYF.

The table lists this clonotype with a few counts. This chain links TRBV4-3 with TRBJ2-1, with TRBD2 matching 8 bases. The CDR3 consists of 17 residues. Germline V CDR1 and CDR2: LGHNA, YSLEER. The trim removed 3 bases at V and 8 bases at J, leaving 15 bases unmatched. CDR3 in amino acids: CASSQRLAGQMVDEQFF. The CDR3, as DNA: TGCGCCAGCAGCCAGAGGCTAGCGGGTCAAATGGTGGATGAGCAGTTCTTC.